This T cell receptor beta chain comes out of a study of early T cells in non-severe SARS-CoV-2 infection. On the study more broadly: Unpaired chains resulted from sequencing bulk RNA of unsorted whole blood.

This clonotype was observed at least ten times. The antigen is not known. Germline V gives CDR1 DFQATT, CDR2 SNEGSKA (reference sequence). CDR3 length equals 13 residues. The junction had 5 bases not matched to a gene; V was cut back by 5 bases and J by 5 bases. Findings and limits, study-wide: Lookups in VDJdb leaned toward anti-spike CD8 responses and missed private and CD4 specificities.

The TCR library protocol attached unique molecular identifiers to the individual cDNA molecules. TCRdb analysed the 5' RACE reads with MiXCR anew, one entry per CDR3 protein. The sample carries some 76,000 distinct CDR3 sequences, around 13% recorded once. Material: whole blood. The receptor comes from an adult who was a healthcare worker with PCR-confirmed SARS-CoV-2 infection or an uninfected control (not recorded which). The genes are TRBV20-1 and TRBJ1-1, with TRBD1 identical over 10 bases. CDR3 sequence: CSALGTGVTEAFF. The CDR3 DNA reads TGCAGTGCTCTTGGGACAGGGGTTACTGAAGCTTTCTTT.